This T cell receptor (beta chain) came from a study of cytomegalovirus exposure and HLA in healthy donors. Overall study results and limits: Analysis was performed later, and it showed HLA-associated TCR beta chains to be more clonally expanded than equally common others. For TCR beta chains, V- and J-gene trimming was later linked to a missense DCLRE1C variant.

For this clone: No antigen is known for it.

With 2 bases removed from V and 1 base from J, the gap between germline ends came to 12 bases. Germline lookup yields CDR1 KGHSH and CDR2 LQKENI. The CDR3 loop spans 16 amino acids. Healthy bone marrow donors supplied every sample. 60 Vbeta and 13 Jbeta primers were used in PCR. This table comes from immunoSEQ multiplex PCR, and its TCRdb copy is limited to in-frame clones, with some not included. The data contain about 200,000 clones, over 65% of them singletons. V and J are TRBV18 and TRBJ2-4, with D uncertain. This sequence originates from a woman aged 25 to 39 in good health and CMV-seronegative. Specimen: PBMCs. CDR3 amino acids: CASSPIPHSAKNIQYF. The CDR3 bases are TGTGCCAGCTCACCAATCCCTCATAGCGCCAAAAACATTCAGTACTTC.